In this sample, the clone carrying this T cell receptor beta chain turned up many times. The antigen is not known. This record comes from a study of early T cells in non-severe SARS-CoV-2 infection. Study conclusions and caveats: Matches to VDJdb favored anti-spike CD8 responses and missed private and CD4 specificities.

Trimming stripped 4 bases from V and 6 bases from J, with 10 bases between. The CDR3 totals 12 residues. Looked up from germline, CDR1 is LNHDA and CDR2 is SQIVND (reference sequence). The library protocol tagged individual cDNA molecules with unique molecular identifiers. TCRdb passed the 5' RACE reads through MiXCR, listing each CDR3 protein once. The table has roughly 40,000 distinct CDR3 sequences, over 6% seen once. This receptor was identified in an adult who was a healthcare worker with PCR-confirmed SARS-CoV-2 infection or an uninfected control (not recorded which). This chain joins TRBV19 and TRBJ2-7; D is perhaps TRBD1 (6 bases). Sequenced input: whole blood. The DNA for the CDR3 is TGTGCCAGTAGTAAATCAGGGGTCGAGCAGTACTTC. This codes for CASSKSGVEQYF.